This entry features one TCR beta chain sequence. Its matching antigen is unknown. The data stem from a study of cytomegalovirus exposure and HLA in healthy donors. Points from the study as a whole: On later analysis, the bulk of CMV-associated TCR beta chains appeared to be HLA-restricted. Later analysis revealed greater clonal expansion in HLA-associated TCR beta chains than in equally common others.

With 60 Vbeta and 13 Jbeta primers, the PCR was carried out. Profiling relied on immunoSEQ multiplex PCR, and the TCRdb table lists in-frame clones only, not all of them. Found here are fewer than 90,000 clones, 70% of them singletons; the top ten hold more than 8%. Each donor was healthy, and each was a bone marrow donor. The specimen was PBMCs. The clonotype comes from a woman aged 50 to 65 in good health and CMV-seropositive.

The CDR3 region has the DNA TGTGCCAGCAGCGTTACAGGGGTGGAGACTGAAGCTTTCTTT. It translates to CASSVTGVETEAFF. This chain connects TRBV9 to TRBJ1-1; 7 nucleotides line up with TRBD1. V shed 2 bases, J shed 5 bases, and the junction held 6 bases outside the gene matches. CDR3 length: 14 amino acids. Germline lookup yields CDR1 SGDLS and CDR2 YYNGEE.